This TCR beta chain is from a study of blood T cell repertoires in COVID-19. The wider study: The United States, Italy and Spain supplied acute and convalescent COVID-19 samples. The analysed material was cDNA or gDNA that came from T cells, B-cell-depleted T cells, or PBMCs.

In the authors' methods: Amplification of reference gene primers provided the estimated nucleated cell counts. Only in-frame clones appear in the TCRdb table, and some are missing; sequencing was by immunoSEQ multiplex PCR. V and J calls and clone size are given by that table; D and trimming were obtained from the DNA. The data contain 140,000 to 150,000 clones, 88% of them singletons. The ends were cut back, 9 bases at V and 8 bases at J, with 16 bases in the middle. Germline CDR1 and CDR2: KGHDR and SFDVKD. The CDR3 has 13 amino acids. The origin of this receptor is a man aged 70-80 years with acute or convalescent COVID-19. The sample was peripheral blood. The V call is TRBV24-1, the J call TRBJ2-1; no definite D call. The CDR3 protein is CATVSSQFDEQFF. CDR3 bases: TGTGCCACCGTTTCCTCTCAGTTCGATGAGCAGTTCTTC.